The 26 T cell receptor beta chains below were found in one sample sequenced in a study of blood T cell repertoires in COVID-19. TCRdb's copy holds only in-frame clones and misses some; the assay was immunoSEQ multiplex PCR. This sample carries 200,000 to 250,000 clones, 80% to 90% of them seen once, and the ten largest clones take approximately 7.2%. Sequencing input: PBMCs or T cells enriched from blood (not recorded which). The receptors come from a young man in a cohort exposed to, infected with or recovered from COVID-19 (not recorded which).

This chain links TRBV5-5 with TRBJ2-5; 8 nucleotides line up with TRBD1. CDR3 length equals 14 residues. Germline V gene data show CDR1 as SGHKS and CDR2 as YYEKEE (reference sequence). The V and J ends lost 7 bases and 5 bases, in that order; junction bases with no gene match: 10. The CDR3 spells CASHLVDRAETQYF. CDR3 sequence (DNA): TGTGCCAGCCACCTTGTGGACAGGGCGGAGACCCAGTACTTC. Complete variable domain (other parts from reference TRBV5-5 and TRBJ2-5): DAGVTQSPTHLIKTRGQQVTLRCSPISGHKSVSWYQQVLGQGPQFIFQYYEKEERGRGNFPDRFSARQFPNYSSELNVNALLLGDSALYLCASHLVDRAETQYFGPGTRLLVL.

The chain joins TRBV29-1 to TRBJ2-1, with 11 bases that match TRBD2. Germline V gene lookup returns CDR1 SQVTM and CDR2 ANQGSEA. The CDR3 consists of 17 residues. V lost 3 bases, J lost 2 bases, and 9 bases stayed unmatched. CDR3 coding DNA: TGCAGCGTTGAGTTAGTAAGACTAGCGGGACCCTACAATGAGCAGTTCTTC. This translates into CSVELVRLAGPYNEQFF.

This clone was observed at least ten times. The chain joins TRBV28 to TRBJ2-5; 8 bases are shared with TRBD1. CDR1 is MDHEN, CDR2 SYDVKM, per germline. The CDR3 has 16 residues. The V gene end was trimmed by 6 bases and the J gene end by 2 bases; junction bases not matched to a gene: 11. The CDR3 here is CASSPDRGGGQETQYF. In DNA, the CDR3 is TGTGCCAGCAGCCCCGACAGGGGAGGAGGGCAAGAGACCCAGTACTTC.

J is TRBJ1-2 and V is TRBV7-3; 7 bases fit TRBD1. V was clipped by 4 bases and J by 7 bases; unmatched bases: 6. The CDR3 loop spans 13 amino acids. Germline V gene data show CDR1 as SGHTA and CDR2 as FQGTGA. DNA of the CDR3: TGTGCCAGCAGCTCTTCGGACAGGCTTGGCTACACCTTC. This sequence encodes CASSSSDRLGYTF.

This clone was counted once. The CDR3 loop reads CASSPQPQGLSGNTIYF. In DNA form, the CDR3 reads TGTGCCAGCAGCCCTCAACCCCAGGGCCTCTCTGGAAACACCATATATTTT. V and J are TRBV7-2 and TRBJ1-3; TRBD1 is a possible D gene (5 bases). V was shortened by 5 bases and J by 0 bases, with 17 bases between the two germline ends. The germline CDR1 and CDR2 sequences are SGHTA and FQGNSA. The CDR3 sequence is 17 residues long.

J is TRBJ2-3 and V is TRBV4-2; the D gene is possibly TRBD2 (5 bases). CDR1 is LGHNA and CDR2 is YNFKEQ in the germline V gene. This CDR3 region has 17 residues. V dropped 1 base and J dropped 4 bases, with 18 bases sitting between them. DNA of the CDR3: TGTGCCAGCAGCCAAGCCCATCGCCGGGGTGGGTCAGATACGCAGTATTTT. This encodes CASSQAHRRGGSDTQYF.

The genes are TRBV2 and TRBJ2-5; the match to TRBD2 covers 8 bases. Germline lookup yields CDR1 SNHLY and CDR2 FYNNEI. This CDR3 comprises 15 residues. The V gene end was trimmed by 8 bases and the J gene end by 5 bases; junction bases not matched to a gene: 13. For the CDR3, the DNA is TGTGCCAGCCCCGGGGGGGAGGGGTCACGGGAGACCCAGTACTTC. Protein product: CASPGGEGSRETQYF.

Here the CDR3 DNA reads TGTGCCAGTAGTTGGACAGGGGTCGCTTTCTTT. The encoded protein is CASSWTGVAFF. This chain joins TRBV19 and TRBJ1-1; TRBD1 matches 9 bases. With 5 bases clipped from V and 11 bases from J, the junction kept 3 bases outside the gene matches. Germline V CDR1 and CDR2: LNHDA, SQIVND (reference sequence). The CDR3 extends over 11 amino acids.

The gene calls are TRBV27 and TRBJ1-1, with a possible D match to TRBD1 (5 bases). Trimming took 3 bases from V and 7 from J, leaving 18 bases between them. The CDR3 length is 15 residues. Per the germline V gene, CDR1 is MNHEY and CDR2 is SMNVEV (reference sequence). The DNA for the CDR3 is TGTGCCAGCAGTTTGAACAGGCTGAAACTACTTGAAGCTTTCTTT. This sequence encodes CASSLNRLKLLEAFF.

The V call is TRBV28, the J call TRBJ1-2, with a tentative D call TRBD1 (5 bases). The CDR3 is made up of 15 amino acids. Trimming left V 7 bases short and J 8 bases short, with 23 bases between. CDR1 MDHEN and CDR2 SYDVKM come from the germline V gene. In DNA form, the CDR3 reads TGTGCCAGCACCTTCCCGAGGGACGCGGGGAGGGGCTACACCTTC. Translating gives CASTFPRDAGRGYTF.

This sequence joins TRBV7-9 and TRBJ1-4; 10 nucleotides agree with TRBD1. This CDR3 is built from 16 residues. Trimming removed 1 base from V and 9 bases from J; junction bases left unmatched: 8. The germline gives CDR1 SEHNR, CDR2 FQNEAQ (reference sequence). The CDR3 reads CASSLGGQGDLKKLFF. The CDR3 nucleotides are TGTGCCAGCAGCTTAGGCGGACAGGGGGATTTGAAAAAACTGTTTTTT.

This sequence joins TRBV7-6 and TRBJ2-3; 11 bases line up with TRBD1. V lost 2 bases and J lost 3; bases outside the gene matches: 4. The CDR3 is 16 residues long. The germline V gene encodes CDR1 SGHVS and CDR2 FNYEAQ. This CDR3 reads CASSLSGQGATDTQYF. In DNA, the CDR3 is TGTGCCAGCAGCTTATCAGGACAGGGGGCAACAGATACGCAGTATTTT.

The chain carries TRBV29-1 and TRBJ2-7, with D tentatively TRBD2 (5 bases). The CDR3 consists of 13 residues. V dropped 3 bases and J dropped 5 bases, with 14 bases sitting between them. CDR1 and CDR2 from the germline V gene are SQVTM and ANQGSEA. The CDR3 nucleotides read TGCAGCGTTGAGCTGGGGAGATTAGACGAGCAGTACTTC. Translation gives CSVELGRLDEQYF.

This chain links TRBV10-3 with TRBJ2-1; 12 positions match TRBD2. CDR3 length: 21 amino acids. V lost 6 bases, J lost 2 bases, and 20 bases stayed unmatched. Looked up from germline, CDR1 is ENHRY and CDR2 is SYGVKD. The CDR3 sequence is CAISGGRTSGTSSIPYNEQFF. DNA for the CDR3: TGTGCCATCAGCGGGGGACGGACTAGCGGGACCAGTTCAATCCCCTACAATGAGCAGTTCTTC.

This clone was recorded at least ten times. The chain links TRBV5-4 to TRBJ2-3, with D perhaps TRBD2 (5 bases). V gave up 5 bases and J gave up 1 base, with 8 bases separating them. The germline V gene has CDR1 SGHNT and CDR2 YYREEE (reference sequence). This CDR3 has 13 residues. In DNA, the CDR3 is TGTGCCAGCAGACTCGGGGGCACAGATACGCAGTATTTT. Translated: CASRLGGTDTQYF.

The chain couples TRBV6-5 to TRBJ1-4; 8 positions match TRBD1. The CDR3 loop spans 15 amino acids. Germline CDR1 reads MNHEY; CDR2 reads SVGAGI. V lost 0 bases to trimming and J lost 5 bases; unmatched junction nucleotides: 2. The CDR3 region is CASSYSGTGNEKLFF. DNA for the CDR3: TGTGCCAGCAGTTACTCGGGGACAGGAAATGAAAAACTGTTTTTT.

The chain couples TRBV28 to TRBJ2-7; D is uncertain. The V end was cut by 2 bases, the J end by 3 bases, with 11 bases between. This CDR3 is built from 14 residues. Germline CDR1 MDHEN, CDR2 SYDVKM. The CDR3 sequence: CASSLNDILYEQYF. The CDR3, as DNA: TGTGCCAGCAGTTTAAACGACATCCTCTACGAGCAGTACTTC.

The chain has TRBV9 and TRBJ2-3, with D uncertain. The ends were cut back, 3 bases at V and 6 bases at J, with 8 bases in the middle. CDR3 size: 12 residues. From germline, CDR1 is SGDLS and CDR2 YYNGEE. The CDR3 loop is CASSASEDTQYF. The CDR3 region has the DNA TGTGCCAGCAGCGCTTCGGAGGATACGCAGTATTTT.

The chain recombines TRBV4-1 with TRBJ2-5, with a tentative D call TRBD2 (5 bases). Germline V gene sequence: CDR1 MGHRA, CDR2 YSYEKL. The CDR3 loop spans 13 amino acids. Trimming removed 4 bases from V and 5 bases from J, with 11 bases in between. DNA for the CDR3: TGCGCCAGCAGCCGCCAACTAGAGGAGACCCAGTACTTC. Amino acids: CASSRQLEETQYF.

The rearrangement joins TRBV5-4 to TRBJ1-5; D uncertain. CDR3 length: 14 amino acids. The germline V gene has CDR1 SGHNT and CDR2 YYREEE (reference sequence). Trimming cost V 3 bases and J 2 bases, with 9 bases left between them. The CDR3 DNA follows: TGTGCCAGCAGCTCGGACGGGGGCAATCAGCCCCAGCATTTT. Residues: CASSSDGGNQPQHF.

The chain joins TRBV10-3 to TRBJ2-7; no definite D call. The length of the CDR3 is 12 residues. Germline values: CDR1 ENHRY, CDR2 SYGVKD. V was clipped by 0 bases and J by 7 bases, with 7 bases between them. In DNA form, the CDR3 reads TGTGCCATCAGTGAGTCGCTCCGGGAGCAGTACTTC. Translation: CAISESLREQYF.

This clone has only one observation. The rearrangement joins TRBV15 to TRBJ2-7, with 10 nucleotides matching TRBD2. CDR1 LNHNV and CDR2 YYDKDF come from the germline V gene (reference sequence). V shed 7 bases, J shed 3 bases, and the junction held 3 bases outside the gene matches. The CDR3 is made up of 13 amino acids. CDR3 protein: CATKVAGGYEQYF. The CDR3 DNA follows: TGTGCCACCAAAGTAGCGGGAGGCTACGAGCAGTACTTC.

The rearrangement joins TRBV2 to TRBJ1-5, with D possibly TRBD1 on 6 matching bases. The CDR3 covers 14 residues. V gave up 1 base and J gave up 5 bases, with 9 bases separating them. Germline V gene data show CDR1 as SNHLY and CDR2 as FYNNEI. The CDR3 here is CASSEGRGHQPQHF. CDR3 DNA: TGTGCCAGCAGTGAAGGCAGGGGACATCAGCCCCAGCATTTT.

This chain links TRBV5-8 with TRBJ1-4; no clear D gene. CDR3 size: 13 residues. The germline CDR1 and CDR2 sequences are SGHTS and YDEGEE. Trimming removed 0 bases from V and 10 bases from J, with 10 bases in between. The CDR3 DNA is TGTGCCAGCAGCTTGGAATCGGCAGGAAAACTGTTTTTT. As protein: CASSLESAGKLFF. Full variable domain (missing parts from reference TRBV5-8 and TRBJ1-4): EAGVTQSPTHLIKTRGQQATLRCSPISGHTSVYWYQQALGLGLQFLLWYDEGEERNRGNFPPRFSGRQFPNYSSELNVNALELEDSALYLCASSLESAGKLFFGSGTQLSVL.

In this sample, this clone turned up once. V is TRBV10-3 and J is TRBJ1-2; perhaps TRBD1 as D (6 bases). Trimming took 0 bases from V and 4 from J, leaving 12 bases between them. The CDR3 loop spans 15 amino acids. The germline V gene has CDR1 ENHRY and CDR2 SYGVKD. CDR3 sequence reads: CAISESNDRSYGYTF. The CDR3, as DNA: TGTGCCATCAGTGAGTCGAATGACAGGTCCTATGGCTACACCTTC.

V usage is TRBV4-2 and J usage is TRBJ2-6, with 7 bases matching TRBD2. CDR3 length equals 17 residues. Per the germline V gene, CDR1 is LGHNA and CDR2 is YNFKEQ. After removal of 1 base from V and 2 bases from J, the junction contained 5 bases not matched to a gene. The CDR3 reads CASSQAGGGAGANVLTF. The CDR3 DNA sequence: TGTGCCAGCAGCCAAGCCGGCGGGGGAGCTGGGGCCAACGTCCTGACTTTC.